This T cell receptor (beta chain) came from a study of blood T cell repertoires in COVID-19. Study summary: Sites across the United States, Italy and Spain contributed samples from acute and convalescent COVID-19. PBMCs, B-cell-depleted T cells, or T cells provided the cDNA or gDNA that made up the material.

Original handling: It was from reference gene primer amplification that nucleated cell counts were estimated. Sequencing used immunoSEQ multiplex PCR; TCRdb keeps in-frame clones, though not all of them. V and J calls and clone size are those listed in that table; D and trimming were worked out from the DNA. Found here are 200,000 to 250,000 clones, roughly nine tenths of them singletons; the top ten hold approximately 0.77%. Trimming cost V 6 bases and J 10 bases; bases outside gene matches: 14. This CDR3 comprises 15 residues. From germline, CDR1 is MDHEN and CDR2 SYDVKM. Seattle patients were enrolled during active infection and followed longitudinally.

J is TRBJ2-1 and V is TRBV28, with 8 bases that match TRBD1. This TCR was sampled from a man in his 60s with COVID-19, enrolled during active disease. Sequences were obtained from peripheral blood. CDR3 in DNA: TGTGCCAGCAGCCCAGGGGGCGGCCCGACCCACGAGCAGTTCTTC. Encoded protein: CASSPGGGPTHEQFF. Supplemented by reference TRBV28 and TRBJ2-1, the full variable domain reads DVKVTQSSRYLVKRTGEKVFLECVQDMDHENMFWYRQDPGLGLRLIYFSYDVKMKEKGDIPEGYSVSREKKERFSLILESASTNQTSMYLCASSPGGGPTHEQFFGPGTRLTVL.